This T cell receptor (beta chain) originates from a study of blood T cell repertoires in COVID-19. Study overall: The United States, Italy and Spain were the sources of the acute and convalescent COVID-19 samples. PBMCs, B-cell-depleted T cells, or T cells were the source of the cDNA or gDNA that made up the material.

Some clones are missing from TCRdb's copy, which holds only in-frame ones; the method was immunoSEQ multiplex PCR. The sample lists some 97,000 clones, around four fifths occurring once. V dropped 0 bases and J dropped 5; count of bases not matched to a gene: 13. Germline V lookup: CDR1 GTSNPN, CDR2 SVGIG (reference sequence). The CDR3 contains 17 residues. The receptor's source is a man in his 70s with active or convalescent COVID-19. The sequenced sample consisted of peripheral blood. The chain recombines TRBV30 with TRBJ2-1; 7 positions match TRBD2. CDR3 nucleotides: TGTGCCTGGAGTGTAGGGTATGCGGGGGACTGGGACAATGAGCAGTTCTTC. It is translated as CAWSVGYAGDWDNEQFF.